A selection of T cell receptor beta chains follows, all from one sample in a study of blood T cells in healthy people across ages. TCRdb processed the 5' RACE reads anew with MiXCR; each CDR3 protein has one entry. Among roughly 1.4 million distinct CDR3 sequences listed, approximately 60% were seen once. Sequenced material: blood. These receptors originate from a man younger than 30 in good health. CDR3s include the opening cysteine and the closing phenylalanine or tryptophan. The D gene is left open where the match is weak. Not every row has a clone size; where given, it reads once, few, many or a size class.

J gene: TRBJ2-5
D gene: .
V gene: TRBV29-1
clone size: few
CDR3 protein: CSVVALGETQYF
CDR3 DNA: TGCAGCGTTGTGGCTCTAGGGGAGACCCAGTACTTC

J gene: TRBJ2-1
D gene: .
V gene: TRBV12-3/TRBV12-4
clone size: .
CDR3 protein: CASNLLPYNEQFF
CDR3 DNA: TGTGCCAGCAATCTTTTGCCCTACAATGAGCAGTTCTTC

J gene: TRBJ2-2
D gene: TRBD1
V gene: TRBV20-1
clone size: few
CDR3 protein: CSAKTGGDTGELFF
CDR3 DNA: TGCAGTGCCAAAACAGGGGGCGACACCGGGGAGCTGTTTTTT

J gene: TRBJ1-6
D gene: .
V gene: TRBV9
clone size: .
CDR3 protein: CASSVGSGRYNSPLHF
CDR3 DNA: TGTGCCAGCAGCGTAGGTTCTGGACGATATAATTCACCCCTCCACTTT

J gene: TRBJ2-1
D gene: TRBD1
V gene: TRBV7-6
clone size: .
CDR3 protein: CASSLNPTGGEQFF
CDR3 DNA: TGTGCCAGCAGCCTTAACCCCACAGGGGGTGAGCAGTTCTTC

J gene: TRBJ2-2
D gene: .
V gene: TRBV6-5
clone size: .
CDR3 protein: CASSYTPDGSTGELFF
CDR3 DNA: TGTGCCAGCAGTTACACCCCGGACGGGAGCACCGGGGAGCTGTTTTTT

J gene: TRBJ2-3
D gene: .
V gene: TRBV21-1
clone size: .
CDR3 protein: CASSPHTGTSSLWAGTQYF
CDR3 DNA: TGTGCCAGCAGCCCACACACCGGGACTAGCTCTCTTTGGGCGGGTACGCAGTATTTT

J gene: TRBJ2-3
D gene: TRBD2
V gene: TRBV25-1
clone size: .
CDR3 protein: CVSISGVTDTQYF
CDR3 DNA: TGTGTCAGCATAAGCGGGGTCACAGATACGCAGTATTTT

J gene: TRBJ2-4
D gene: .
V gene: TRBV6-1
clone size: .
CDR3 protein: CASSELVGREQYF
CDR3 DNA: TGTGCCAGCAGTGAATTGGTGGGACGAGAGCAGTACTTC

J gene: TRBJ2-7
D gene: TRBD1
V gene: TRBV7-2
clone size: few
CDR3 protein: CASSGGQGRHEQYF
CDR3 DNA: TGTGCCAGCAGCGGAGGACAGGGGCGACACGAGCAGTACTTC

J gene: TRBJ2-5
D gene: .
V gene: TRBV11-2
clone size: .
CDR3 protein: CASSAMTSAETQYF
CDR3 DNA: TGTGCCAGCAGCGCCATGACTTCTGCGGAGACCCAGTACTTC

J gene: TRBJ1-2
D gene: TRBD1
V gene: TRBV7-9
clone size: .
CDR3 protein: CASSSGTDPYGYTF
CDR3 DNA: TGTGCCAGCAGTTCCGGGACAGACCCCTATGGCTACACCTTC

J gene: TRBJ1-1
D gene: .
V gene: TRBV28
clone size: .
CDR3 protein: CASRPQGVMNTEASF
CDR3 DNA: TGTGCCAGCAGACCCCAAGGGGTTATGAACACTGAAGCTTCCTTT